These 28 T cell receptor beta chains were all obtained from the same sample, sequenced in a study of T cell clonotyping in hematopoietic cell transplantation. Data came from immunoSEQ multiplex PCR; TCRdb stores just in-frame clones and leaves some out. The sample consists of about 21,000 clones, about 90% of them appearing once. Time point described: recipient sample about 28 days before transplant, after cytoreduction. This specimen was peripheral blood mononuclear cells, taken before stem cell transplant. These receptors all come from a man aged 18 to 30 with biphenotypic leukemia. Some clones in this sample may be carry-over from other donors' samples.

This clone was seen just once. The chain joins TRBV7-9 to TRBJ1-2; D call uncertain. CDR1 and CDR2 (germline): SEHNR, FQNEAQ (reference sequence). The CDR3 length is 13 residues. With 5 bases removed from V and 5 bases from J, the gap between germline ends came to 12 bases. CDR3 protein: CASSPHGPYGYTF. The DNA for the CDR3 is TGTGCCAGCAGCCCCCATGGTCCTTATGGCTACACCTTC.

The V call is TRBV10-3, the J call TRBJ2-1; 7 bases map to TRBD2. The CDR3 covers 18 residues. With V trimmed by 6 bases and J by 0 bases, 14 bases remained unmatched. Germline assignment: CDR1 ENHRY and CDR2 SYGVKD. DNA for the CDR3: TGTGCCATCAGGCCTAGATTGGAGCGGGGCAGCTCCTACAATGAGCAGTTCTTC. Translating it yields CAIRPRLERGSSYNEQFF.

The CDR3 DNA is TGCGCCAGCAGCCATCAGGGAGACTATCAGCCCCAGCATTTT. Translation: CASSHQGDYQPQHF. The V and J genes are TRBV5-1 and TRBJ1-5; D might be TRBD1 (5 bases). CDR3 size: 14 residues. Germline CDR1 reads SGHRS; CDR2 reads YFSETQ. V lost 4 bases and J 5 bases, leaving 13 bases between the germline ends.

V gene TRBV5-8 combines with J gene TRBJ2-7; 12 nucleotides align to TRBD1. The CDR3 is made up of 15 amino acids. V gave up 0 bases and J gave up 6 bases; unmatched junction bases: 4. Germline V gene sequence: CDR1 SGHTS, CDR2 YDEGEE. This CDR3 reads CASSLGGTGGLEQYF. CDR3 nucleotides: TGTGCCAGCAGCTTGGGAGGGACAGGGGGCCTCGAGCAGTACTTC.

The chain recombines TRBV27 with TRBJ1-1, with 7 bases matching TRBD1. V dropped 5 bases and J dropped 6; count of bases not matched to a gene: 15. Per the germline V gene, CDR1 is MNHEY and CDR2 is SMNVEV (reference sequence). The CDR3 totals 16 residues. DNA of the CDR3: TGTGCCAGCAGTCAAGTCGAGGCAGGGGGGGTCCCTGAAGCTTTCTTT. Amino acids: CASSQVEAGGVPEAFF.

This chain links TRBV25-1 with TRBJ2-3; 7 positions match TRBD1. V lost 3 bases, J lost 5 bases, and 5 bases stayed unmatched. The V gene's germline CDR1 is MGHDK and CDR2 SYGVNS. The CDR3 loop spans 14 amino acids. The CDR3 sequence: CASSDTGAEDTQYF. For the CDR3, the DNA is TGTGCCAGCAGTGATACAGGGGCAGAAGATACGCAGTATTTT.

The gene calls are TRBV2 and TRBJ1-5; D is perhaps TRBD1 (5 bases). The germline gives CDR1 SNHLY, CDR2 FYNNEI. This CDR3 comprises 14 residues. The V end lost 8 bases, the J end lost 6 bases, and 17 bases lay between the germline ends. For the CDR3, the DNA is TGTGCCAGCCGCCCAGGGTCCGGGGGTCAGCCCCAGCATTTT. Its protein product is CASRPGSGGQPQHF.

The V call is TRBV25-1, the J call TRBJ2-2, with D possibly matching TRBD1 (6 bases). The V and J ends lost 3 bases and 5 bases respectively, with 16 bases between them. Germline assignment: CDR1 MGHDK and CDR2 SYGVNS. The CDR3 spans 16 residues. The CDR3 sequence: CASSEGHRRKTGELFF. In DNA, the CDR3 is TGTGCCAGCAGTGAGGGACATCGAAGGAAAACCGGGGAGCTGTTTTTT.

The chain couples TRBV2 to TRBJ2-1; possibly TRBD2 for D (5 bases). Germline CDR1 and CDR2: SNHLY and FYNNEI. The CDR3 covers 14 residues. The ends were cut back, 4 bases at V and 2 bases at J, with 9 bases in the middle. The CDR3 DNA reads as TGTGCCAGCAGTGCCGGACTTCCCTACAATGAGCAGTTCTTC. Amino acids: CASSAGLPYNEQFF. Combining the CDR3 with reference TRBV2 and TRBJ2-1 gives the whole variable domain EPEVTQTPSHQVTQMGQEVILRCVPISNHLYFYWYRQILGQKVEFLVSFYNNEISEKSEIFDDQFSVERPDGSNFTLKIRSTKLEDSAMYFCASSAGLPYNEQFFGPGTRLTVL.

This chain uses TRBV7-8 with TRBJ1-5; 9 nucleotides agree with TRBD1. Germline-derived CDR1 and CDR2 are SGHVS and FQNEAQ. Trimming removed 0 bases from V and 10 bases from J; junction bases left unmatched: 13. The CDR3 length is 17 residues. The CDR3: CASSLAVSGQGLFPQHF. The DNA of the CDR3 is TGTGCCAGCAGCTTAGCGGTTTCTGGACAGGGGCTTTTTCCCCAGCATTTT. Looking up the rest from reference TRBV7-8 and TRBJ1-5 gives the full variable domain: GAGVSQSPRYKVAKRGQDVALRCDPISGHVSLFWYQQALGQGPEFLTYFQNEAQLDKSGLPSDRFFAERPEGSVSTLKIQRTQQEDSAVYLCASSLAVSGQGLFPQHFGDGTRLSIL.

The J gene is TRBJ2-7, the V gene TRBV5-6; unclear D gene. Germline V gene sequence: CDR1 SGHDT, CDR2 YYEEEE. The CDR3 is 13 amino acids. The V gene lost 3 bases and the J gene lost 2 bases, with 9 bases spanning the gap. CDR3 protein: CASSSPDAYEQYF. CDR3 DNA sequence: TGTGCCAGCAGCTCCCCGGACGCCTACGAGCAGTACTTC.

The V call is TRBV6-5, the J call TRBJ1-2, with a weak D call TRBD1 (5 bases). Trimming left V 7 bases short and J 8 bases short, with 14 bases between. The CDR3 runs to 12 residues. CDR1 is MNHEY, CDR2 SVGAGI, per germline. The CDR3 sequence is CASTHGGVGYTF. The DNA for the CDR3 is TGTGCCAGCACCCACGGGGGTGTGGGCTACACCTTC.

CDR3 nucleotide sequence: TGTGCCAGCAGCTTATCCGAACAGGGGGACTCTGGAAACACCATATATTTT. It encodes CASSLSEQGDSGNTIYF. The genes are TRBV7-9 and TRBJ1-3, with 8 positions matching TRBD1. CDR3 length: 17 amino acids. V lost 2 bases and J lost 0; bases outside the gene matches: 6. Per germline, CDR1 SEHNR and CDR2 FQNEAQ (reference sequence).

CDR3 residues: CASSRLTGNTEAFF. CDR3 in DNA: TGCGCCAGCAGCCGGCTGACAGGGAACACTGAAGCTTTCTTT. The rearrangement uses TRBV4-3 and TRBJ1-1; a possible D gene is TRBD1 (6 bases). Germline loops: CDR1 LGHNA, CDR2 YSLEER. The CDR3 loop spans 14 amino acids. V was trimmed by 4 bases and J by 1 base, leaving 10 bases between them.

The V call is TRBV25-1, the J call TRBJ2-7; D gene uncertain. The CDR3 contains 13 residues. V was shortened by 1 base and J by 4 bases, with 8 bases between the two germline ends. In germline, CDR1 is MGHDK, CDR2 SYGVNS. The CDR3 nucleotides are TGTGCCAGCAGTGAATTAGGAGATTACGAGCAGTACTTC. Amino acid sequence: CASSELGDYEQYF.

The table lists this clone with a count of one. The chain links TRBV27 to TRBJ2-3; TRBD2 is a possible D gene (6 bases). V gave up 6 bases and J gave up 2 bases, with 27 bases separating them. In germline, CDR1 is MNHEY, CDR2 SMNVEV (reference sequence). The CDR3 totals 19 residues. The chain's CDR3 is CASRIRGSFTSGFTDTQYF. In DNA, the CDR3 is TGTGCCAGCAGGATAAGGGGAAGTTTTACGAGCGGGTTCACAGATACGCAGTATTTT.

This clone was detected only a few times. The chain carries TRBV2 and TRBJ1-4; D not resolved. CDR1 and CDR2 (germline): SNHLY, FYNNEI. Trimming cost V 0 bases and J 13 bases, with 24 bases left between them. The CDR3 is 17 amino acids. The CDR3 loop is CASSEATKGPRRKRLFF. CDR3 nucleotide sequence: TGTGCCAGCAGTGAAGCAACAAAGGGCCCAAGGAGGAAAAGACTGTTTTTT.

The gene calls are TRBV11-2 and TRBJ2-7; D may match TRBD1 or TRBD2 (5 bases each). The CDR3 spans 17 residues. Germline loops: CDR1 SGHAT, CDR2 FQNNGV. V was clipped by 1 base and J by 1 base, with 17 bases between them. The CDR3 loop reads CASSLVSPGRESYEQYF. For the CDR3, the DNA is TGTGCCAGCAGCTTAGTATCGCCAGGGAGAGAATCCTACGAGCAGTACTTC.

The J gene is TRBJ2-2, the V gene TRBV5-4; 9 bases agree with TRBD2. The trim removed 0 bases at V and 2 bases at J, leaving 5 bases unmatched. CDR1 SGHNT and CDR2 YYREEE come from the germline V gene (reference sequence). The CDR3 loop spans 17 amino acids. The CDR3 reads CASSLGSLAGNTGELFF. CDR3 coding DNA: TGTGCCAGCAGCTTGGGGTCGCTAGCGGGAAACACCGGGGAGCTGTTTTTT.

This clone has only one observation. This sequence joins TRBV27 and TRBJ1-1; D remains unclear. Germline CDR1 MNHEY, CDR2 SMNVEV (reference sequence). The CDR3 spans 15 residues. The V and J ends lost 7 bases and 0 bases respectively, with 15 bases between them. CDR3 sequence: CASTLGSSMNTEAFF. DNA for the CDR3: TGTGCCAGCACCCTGGGCAGTAGCATGAACACTGAAGCTTTCTTT.

J is TRBJ1-2 and V is TRBV6-6; 9 nucleotides match TRBD1. This CDR3 is built from 15 residues. Trimming took 2 bases from V and 7 from J; bases not matched to a gene: 8. CDR1 MNHNY and CDR2 SVGAGI come from the germline V gene (reference sequence). CDR3 nucleotide sequence: TGTGCCAGCAGTTACCCTGACAGGGGGGAAGCTGGCTACACCTTC. This sequence encodes CASSYPDRGEAGYTF.

This chain joins TRBV7-9 and TRBJ2-3, with 9 bases that match TRBD2. V trimming: 6 bases; J trimming: 1 base; junction bases outside the gene matches: 5. The CDR3 consists of 15 residues. Germline values: CDR1 SEHNR, CDR2 FQNEAQ (reference sequence). CDR3 region: CASSSGGYGTDTQYF. CDR3 DNA: TGTGCCAGCAGTAGCGGGGGCTATGGCACAGATACGCAGTATTTT. Based on the CDR3 plus reference TRBV7-9 and TRBJ2-3, the full variable domain is DTGVSQNPRHKITKRGQNVTFRCDPISEHNRLYWYRQTLGQGPEFLTYFQNEAQLEKSRLLSDRFSAERPKGSFSTLEIQRTEQGDSAMYLCASSSGGYGTDTQYFGPGTRLTVL.

The V call is TRBV29-1, the J call TRBJ2-3, with D perhaps TRBD1 (5 bases). Between the trimmed V and J ends, which lost 5 bases and 0 bases, there was a span of 18 bases. CDR1 is SQVTM and CDR2 is ANQGSEA in the germline V gene. This CDR3 has 16 amino acids. The CDR3 spells CSVRNRMDYSTDTQYF. CDR3 sequence (DNA): TGCAGCGTTAGGAACAGGATGGATTATAGCACAGATACGCAGTATTTT.

The rearrangement uses TRBV7-6 and TRBJ2-7, with D uncertain. The CDR3 contains 12 residues. The V end was cut by 5 bases, the J end by 4 bases, with 9 bases between. CDR1 SGHVS and CDR2 FNYEAQ come from the germline V gene. The CDR3 nucleotides are TGTGCCAGCAGCCCGGTGGAGTACGAGCAGTACTTC. As protein: CASSPVEYEQYF.

The chain has TRBV7-9 and TRBJ2-5; no reliable D call. Germline CDR1 reads SEHNR; CDR2 reads FQNEAQ (reference sequence). The ends were cut back, 5 bases at V and 2 bases at J, with 9 bases in the middle. The CDR3 is 13 amino acids. The CDR3 nucleotides read TGTGCCAGCAGCCCGACACTTCAAGAGACCCAGTACTTC. It specifies CASSPTLQETQYF.

This chain links TRBV4-1 with TRBJ2-7; D possibly corresponds to TRBD2 (5 bases). This CDR3 region has 13 residues. Per germline, CDR1 MGHRA and CDR2 YSYEKL. The V gene lost 2 bases and the J gene lost 7 bases, with 12 bases spanning the gap. CDR3 DNA: TGCGCCAGCAGCCAATGGAGGACGGAAGAGCAGTACTTC. Translated, it gives CASSQWRTEEQYF.

The sample holds a few counts of this clone. This chain uses TRBV19 with TRBJ2-3; possibly TRBD1 for D (6 bases). In germline, CDR1 is LNHDA, CDR2 SQIVND (reference sequence). Trimming took off 5 bases at V and 5 bases at J, with 17 bases between the two ends. The length of the CDR3 is 15 residues. CDR3 coding DNA: TGTGCCAGTAGTGGGACCGGGACACCTTTAGATACGCAGTATTTT. This translates into CASSGTGTPLDTQYF. Drawing the rest from reference TRBV19 and TRBJ2-3, the complete variable domain is DGGITQSPKYLFRKEGQNVTLSCEQNLNHDAMYWYRQDPGQGLRLIYYSQIVNDFQKGDIAEGYSVSREKKESFPLTVTSAQKNPTAFYLCASSGTGTPLDTQYFGPGTRLTVL.

The rearrangement uses TRBV9 and TRBJ2-2, with 10 bases aligning to TRBD1. Losses at the gene ends were 0 bases for V and 4 bases for J; bases not matched to a gene: 9. Germline CDR1 SGDLS, CDR2 YYNGEE. This CDR3 has 18 residues. The CDR3 coding sequence is TGTGCCAGCAGCGTAGCGACAGGGGGCGTAGGCCCCACCGGGGAGCTGTTTTTT. This codes for CASSVATGGVGPTGELFF.